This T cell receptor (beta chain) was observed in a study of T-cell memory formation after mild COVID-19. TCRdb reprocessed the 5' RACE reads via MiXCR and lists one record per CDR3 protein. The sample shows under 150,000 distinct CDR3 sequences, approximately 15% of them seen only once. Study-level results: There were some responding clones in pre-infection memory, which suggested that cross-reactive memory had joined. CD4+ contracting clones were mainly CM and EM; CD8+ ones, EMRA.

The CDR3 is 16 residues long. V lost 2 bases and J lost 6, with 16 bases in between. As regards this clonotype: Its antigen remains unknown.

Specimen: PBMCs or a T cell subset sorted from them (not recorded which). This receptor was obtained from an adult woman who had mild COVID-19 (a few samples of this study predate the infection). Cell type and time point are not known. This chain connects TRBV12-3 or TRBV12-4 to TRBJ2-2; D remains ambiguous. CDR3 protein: CASSLTPGSSPGELFF. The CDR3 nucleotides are TGTGCCAGCAGTTTAACTCCAGGATCAAGCCCCGGGGAGCTGTTTTTT.